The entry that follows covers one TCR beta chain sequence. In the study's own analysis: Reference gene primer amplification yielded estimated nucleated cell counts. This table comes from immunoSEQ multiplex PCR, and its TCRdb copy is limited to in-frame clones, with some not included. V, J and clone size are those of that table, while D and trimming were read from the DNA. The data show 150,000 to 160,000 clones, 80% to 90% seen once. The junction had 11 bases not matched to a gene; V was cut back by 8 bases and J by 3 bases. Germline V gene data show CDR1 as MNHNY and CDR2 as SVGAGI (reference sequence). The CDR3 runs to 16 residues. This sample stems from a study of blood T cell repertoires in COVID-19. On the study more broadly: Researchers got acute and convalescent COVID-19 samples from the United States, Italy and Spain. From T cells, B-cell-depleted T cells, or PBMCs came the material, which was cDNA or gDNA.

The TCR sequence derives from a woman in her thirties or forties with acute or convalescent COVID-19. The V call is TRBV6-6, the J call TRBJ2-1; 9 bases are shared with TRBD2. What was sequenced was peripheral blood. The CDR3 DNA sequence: TGTGCCAGCGAAAACCTGGGACTAGCAGACTACAATGAGCAGTTCTTC. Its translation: CASENLGLADYNEQFF.